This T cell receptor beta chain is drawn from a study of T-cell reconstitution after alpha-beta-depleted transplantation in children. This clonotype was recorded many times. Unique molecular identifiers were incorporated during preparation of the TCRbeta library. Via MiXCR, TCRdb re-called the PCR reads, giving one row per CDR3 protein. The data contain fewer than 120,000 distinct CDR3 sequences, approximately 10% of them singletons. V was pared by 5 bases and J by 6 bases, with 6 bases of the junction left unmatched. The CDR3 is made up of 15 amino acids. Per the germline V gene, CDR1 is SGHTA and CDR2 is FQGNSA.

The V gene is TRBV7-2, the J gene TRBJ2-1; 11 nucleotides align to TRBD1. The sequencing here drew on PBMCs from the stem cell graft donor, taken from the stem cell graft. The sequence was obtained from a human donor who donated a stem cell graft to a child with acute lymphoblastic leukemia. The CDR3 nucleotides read TGTGCCAGCAGCGTCGGGACAGGGGGTACCAATGAGCAGTTCTTC. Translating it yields CASSVGTGGTNEQFF.